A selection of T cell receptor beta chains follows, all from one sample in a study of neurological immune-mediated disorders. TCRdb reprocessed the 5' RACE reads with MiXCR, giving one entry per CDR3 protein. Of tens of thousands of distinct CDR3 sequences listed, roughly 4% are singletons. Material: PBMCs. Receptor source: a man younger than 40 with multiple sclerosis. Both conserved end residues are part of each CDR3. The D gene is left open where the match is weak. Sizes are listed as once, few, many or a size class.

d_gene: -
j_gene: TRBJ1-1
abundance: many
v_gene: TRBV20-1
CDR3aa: CSARVGFNTEAFF
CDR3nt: TGCAGTGCTAGAGTGGGGTTTAACACTGAAGCTTTCTTT

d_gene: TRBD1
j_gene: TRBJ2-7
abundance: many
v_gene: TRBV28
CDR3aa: CASSWTGEIAVYEQYF
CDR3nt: TGTGCCAGCAGTTGGACAGGGGAAATAGCGGTTTACGAGCAGTACTTC

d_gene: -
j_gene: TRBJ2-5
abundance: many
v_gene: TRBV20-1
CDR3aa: CSAAGPPKETQYF
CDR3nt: TGCAGTGCCGCGGGACCCCCCAAAGAGACCCAGTACTTC

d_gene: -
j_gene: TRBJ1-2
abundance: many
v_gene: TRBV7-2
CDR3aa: CASSLVLGSYGYTF
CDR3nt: TGTGCCAGCAGCTTGGTTTTAGGGAGCTATGGCTACACCTTC

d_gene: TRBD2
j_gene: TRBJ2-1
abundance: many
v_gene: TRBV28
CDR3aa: CASSLSGRRHEQFF
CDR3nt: TGTGCCAGCAGTTTAAGCGGGAGGAGGCATGAGCAGTTCTTC

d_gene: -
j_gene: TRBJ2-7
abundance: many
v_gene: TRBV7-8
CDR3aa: CASSPPIDYEQYF
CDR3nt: TGTGCCAGCAGCCCACCGATTGACTACGAGCAGTACTTC

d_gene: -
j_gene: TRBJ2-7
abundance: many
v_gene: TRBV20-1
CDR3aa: CSARLREPYEQYF
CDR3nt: TGCAGTGCTAGGCTACGGGAACCTTACGAGCAGTACTTC

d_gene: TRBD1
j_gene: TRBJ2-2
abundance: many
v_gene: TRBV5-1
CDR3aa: CASSLEIAGGTGELFF
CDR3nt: TGCGCCAGCAGCTTGGAGATTGCAGGGGGCACCGGGGAGCTGTTTTTT

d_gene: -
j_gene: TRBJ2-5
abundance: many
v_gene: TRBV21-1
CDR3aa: CASSFRGDRRGIRSNQETQYF
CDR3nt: TGTGCCAGCAGCTTTAGAGGAGATAGGAGAGGAATAAGGTCAAACCAAGAGACCCAGTACTTC

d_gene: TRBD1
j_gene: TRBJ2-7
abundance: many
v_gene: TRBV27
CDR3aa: CASSRGTGITYEQYF
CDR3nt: TGTGCCAGCAGCCGCGGGACAGGGATCACCTACGAGCAGTACTTC

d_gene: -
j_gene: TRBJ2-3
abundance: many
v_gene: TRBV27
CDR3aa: CASSPDYPTTDTQYF
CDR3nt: TGTGCCAGCAGCCCCGACTACCCCACCACAGATACGCAGTATTTT

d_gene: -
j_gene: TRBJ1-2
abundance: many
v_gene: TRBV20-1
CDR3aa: CSARDRGGGGYTF
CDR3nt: TGCAGTGCTAGAGACAGGGGTGGTGGTGGCTACACCTTC

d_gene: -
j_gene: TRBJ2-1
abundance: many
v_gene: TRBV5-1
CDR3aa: CASSLGGQEQFF
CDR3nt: TGCGCCAGCAGCTTGGGAGGGCAGGAGCAGTTCTTC

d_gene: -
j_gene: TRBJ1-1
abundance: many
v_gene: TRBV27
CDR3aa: CASGHINTEAFF
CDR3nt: TGTGCCAGCGGACACATCAACACTGAAGCTTTCTTT

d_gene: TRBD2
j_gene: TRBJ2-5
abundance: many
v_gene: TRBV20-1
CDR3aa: CSARDWLAGGPGETQYF
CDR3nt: TGCAGTGCTAGAGATTGGCTAGCGGGGGGGCCGGGTGAGACCCAGTACTTC

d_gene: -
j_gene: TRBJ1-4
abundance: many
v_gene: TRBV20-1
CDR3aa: CSASSGANEKLFF
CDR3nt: TGCAGTGCTAGTTCTGGGGCAAATGAAAAACTGTTTTTT

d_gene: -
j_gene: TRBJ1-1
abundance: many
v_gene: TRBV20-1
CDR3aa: CSALEGGNTEAFF
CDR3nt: TGCAGTGCCCTCGAAGGGGGGAACACTGAAGCTTTCTTT